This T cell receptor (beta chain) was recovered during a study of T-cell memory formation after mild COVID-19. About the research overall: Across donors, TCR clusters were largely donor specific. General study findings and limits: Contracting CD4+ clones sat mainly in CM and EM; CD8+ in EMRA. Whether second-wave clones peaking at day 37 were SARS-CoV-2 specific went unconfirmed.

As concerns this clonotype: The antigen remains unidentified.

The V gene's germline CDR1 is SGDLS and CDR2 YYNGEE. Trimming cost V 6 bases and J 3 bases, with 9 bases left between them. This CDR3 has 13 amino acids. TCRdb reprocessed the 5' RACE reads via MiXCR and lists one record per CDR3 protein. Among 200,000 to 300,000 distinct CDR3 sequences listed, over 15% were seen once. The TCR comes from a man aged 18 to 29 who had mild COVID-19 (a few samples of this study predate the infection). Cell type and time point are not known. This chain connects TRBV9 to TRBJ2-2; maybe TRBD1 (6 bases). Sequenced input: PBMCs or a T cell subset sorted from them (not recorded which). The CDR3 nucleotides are TGTGCCAGCATGGACAGCTACACCGGGGAGCTGTTTTTT. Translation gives CASMDSYTGELFF.